The present T cell receptor (beta chain) was sequenced within a study of T cells in Graves' hyperthyroidism and ophthalmopathy. The study's findings and limits: Most clonotypes that expanded in the thyroid above 0.001 also showed up in blood.

TCR beta CDR3 sequences were amplified from RNA transcripts. The HTBI primer set was used in a first-round RT-PCR of the TCR CDR3. MiXCR, run by TCRdb on the multiplex PCR reads, gives a single entry per CDR3 protein. The sample yields nearly 750,000 distinct CDR3 sequences, roughly a third seen once. No ophthalmopathy progression within 18 months constituted stable Graves' hyperthyroidism. Together with thyroid ultrasound, orbital computed tomography, serum thyroxine and TRAb, clinical symptoms were used for diagnoses. Comments on this clonotype: The antigen is unknown.

Trimming removed 8 bases from V and 6 bases from J, with 17 bases in between. The CDR3 is made up of 14 amino acids. CDR1 MNHEY and CDR2 SVGEGT come from the germline V gene. Sequenced input: blood. The chain links TRBV6-2 or TRBV6-3 to TRBJ1-5; no firm D call. This receptor was obtained from a woman aged 40 to 49 with Graves' hyperthyroidism. DNA of the CDR3: TGTGCCAGCCGTTTCCCGGGGTTCGCTCAGCCCCAGCATTTT. Protein sequence: CASRFPGFAQPQHF.